This TCR beta chain appears in the sequencing data of a study of Ad26.COV2.S vaccination and SARS-CoV-2 variants (dated by TCRdb to 2020 to 2023). As for the study more broadly: Donors in the vaccine arm were drawn from COV1001, a multicentre, randomized, double-blind, placebo-controlled phase I-IIa trial testing Ad26.COV2.S in healthy adults. TCRbeta repertoire sequencing served as the tool for gauging how specific and how broad the SARS-CoV-2-reactive T cell receptors were following Ad26.COV2.S vaccination. Ad26.COV2.S was given intramuscularly at 5x10^10 or 1x10^11 viral particles, as a single shot or as two shots 56 days apart. A total of approximately 32 samples were included in the TCR-sequenced set, comprising 19 Ad26.COV2.S vaccine recipients, 5 placebo recipients and 8 SARS-CoV-2 convalescent individuals. Trial participants were randomized into five groups of five: low-dose or high-dose Ad26.COV2.S given once or twice, or placebo on both occasions. Investigators remained blinded to trial group allocation during experiments and outcome assessment.

The germline V gene yields MNHEY for CDR1 and SVGAGI for CDR2. Including the terminal cysteine and phenylalanine, the CDR3 comprises 16 residues. Only the CDR3 part of the read is kept: 48 bases, read in frame from the first base. Trimming leaves V shorter by 4 bases and J shorter by 7 bases, with the junction holding 9 bases beyond the gene matches. The treatment or condition label corresponds to: roughly 19 received Ad26.COV2.S at low or high dose, single or two shots; about 5 received placebo; per-sample allocation not given. Repertoires of vaccine and placebo recipients were sequenced from samples taken on day 63 after the first injection. Between 29 July and 7 August 2020, Cohort 1b enrolled 20 to 30 adults aged 18-55 years at one site in Boston, USA. Ad26.COV2.S was a replication-incompetent adenovirus type 26 vector expressing a prefusion-stabilized SARS-CoV-2 spike protein from the original Wuhan strain.

In the case of this clone: The clone's antigen remains unknown. No much larger clone is present one base from it, and per-base qualities are unavailable.

Results the study describes overall, beyond this receptor: The study lacked the statistical power to compare responses across vaccine doses or regimens. Higher spike-specific TCR breadth was observed in Ad26.COV2.S recipients than in placebo recipients (P = 0.0014). The authors noted that the TCR breadth and depth analyses may have underestimated total T cell responses. After vaccination, spike-specific CD8+ and CD4+ T cell responses were reported to show substantial breadth. Vaccine and placebo recipients had comparable non-spike TCR breadth, which fits with the vaccine containing only spike.

TCRbeta CDR3 regions were sequenced with the immunoSEQ Assay. After extraction, genomic DNA underwent amplification by bias-controlled multiplex PCR, followed by high-throughput sequencing. In the paper's pipeline: To quantify the absolute abundance of every unique TCRbeta CDR3 region, sequences were collapsed and filtered. T cell fraction was estimated by normalizing TCRbeta template counts to usable DNA, which was measured by amplifying reference genes present in all nucleated cells. Repertoire TCRs were annotated as SARS-CoV-2-specific when V gene, CDR3 amino acid sequence and J gene were exactly matched to a known reactive TCR set. The reference SARS-CoV-2 TCR set was derived from MIRA and filtered for enrichment in COVID-19-positive ImmuneCODE repertoires, a step that removed public or cross-reactive TCRs. Using the MIRA antigens, annotated TCRs were further analysed by specific ORF or by position within an ORF. Breadth was defined as annotated unique rearrangements over total unique productive rearrangements; depth was the summed frequency of those rearrangements. Two-sided Wilcoxon rank-sum tests were used to compare TCR breadth between groups. The table comes from immuneACCESS by way of TCRdb, which keeps in-frame sequences with V and J called. Part of the clones is missing from these tables; in studies checked, under half for an unresolved V gene and the rest for unknown reasons. Clone size and V and J calls were adopted from that table, with D and trimming inferred from the DNA. Here the sample has approximately 300,000 clones; around four fifths occur a single time. Around 2.2% of the sample rests with the top ten.

Sample: peripheral blood, taken in a trial of Ad26.COV2.S vaccine versus placebo. The source of this sequence is a person aged 18-60 years who received the Ad26.COV2.S COVID-19 vaccine or a placebo. The chain links TRBV6-5 with TRBJ2-1; 11 junctional bases match TRBD1. Read as DNA, the sequence is TGTGCCAGCAGTTTCCCGAGGACAGGGGGCGTGAATGAGCAGTTCTTC. This is translated as CASSFPRTGGVNEQFF.